This passage covers 32 T cell receptor beta chains from one sample sequenced in a study of beta chain features in type 1 diabetes. Expressed TCRB transcripts were sequenced because the isolated RNA had all been reverse transcribed beforehand. Clones were read by immunoSEQ multiplex PCR, and TCRdb kept only the in-frame ones, dropping some. The data show 900,000 or so clones, roughly 15% seen once. Input material: naive CD4+ T cells from blood. These receptors were collected from a woman aged 18-29 years in good health.

V and J are TRBV6-6 and TRBJ2-5, with TRBD2 identical over 10 bases. Germline trimming cut 4 bases from V and 4 bases from J; bases unmatched to any gene: 6. The germline V gene encodes CDR1 MNHNY and CDR2 SVGAGI (reference sequence). This CDR3 has 15 residues. CDR3 region: CASSSTAGGGETQYF. The CDR3 DNA follows: TGTGCCAGCAGTTCCACAGCGGGAGGGGGAGAGACCCAGTACTTC.

There are a few counts of this clone. The chain combines TRBV7-2 with TRBJ1-2; a weak D match, TRBD1 (6 bases). The CDR3 runs to 15 residues. V lost 5 bases to trimming and J lost 2 bases, with 15 bases between them. Germline V gives CDR1 SGHTA, CDR2 FQGNSA. The CDR3 DNA sequence: TGTGCCAGCAGCCAATCCAGGGGCTTGAACTATGGCTACACCTTC. Its protein is CASSQSRGLNYGYTF. Drawing the rest from reference TRBV7-2 and TRBJ1-2, the complete variable domain is GAGVSQSPSNKVTEKGKDVELRCDPISGHTALYWYRQSLGQGLEFLIYFQGNSAPDKSGLPSDRFSAERTGGSVSTLTIQRTQQEDSAVYLCASSQSRGLNYGYTFGSGTRLTVV.

This clone was recorded a few times. The chain employs TRBV27 and TRBJ2-3; weak D call: TRBD2 (7 bases). V shed 4 bases and J shed 3 bases, with 20 bases lying between them. CDR1 MNHEY and CDR2 SMNVEV come from the germline V gene (reference sequence). This CDR3 contains 17 residues. The CDR3 DNA is TGTGCCAGCAGTTCATACCGGGACACCGGGGGGACAGATACGCAGTATTTT. Amino acid sequence: CASSSYRDTGGTDTQYF.

This clone was seen at least ten times. This chain connects TRBV10-3 to TRBJ2-6, with unresolved D. The V end lost 5 bases, the J end lost 1 base, and 9 bases lay between the germline ends. The CDR3 covers 15 residues. From germline, CDR1 is ENHRY and CDR2 SYGVKD. CDR3 amino acids: CAISKDGSGANVLTF. DNA of the CDR3: TGTGCCATCAGTAAAGACGGATCTGGGGCCAACGTCCTGACTTTC.

For this clone: Within the sample, other DNA sequences also encode this same CDR3. This chain connects TRBV20-1 to TRBJ2-1; D remains ambiguous. V shed 1 base and J shed 7 bases, with 5 bases lying between them. CDR3 length: 11 amino acids. Germline V CDR1 and CDR2: DFQATT, SNEGSKA (reference sequence). The CDR3 sequence: CSARAGNEQFF. CDR3 nucleotide sequence: TGCAGTGCTAGAGCCGGGAATGAGCAGTTCTTC.

This clone was counted between two and nine times. V gene TRBV5-6 combines with J gene TRBJ2-7, with D unresolved. The CDR3 totals 12 residues. V lost 2 bases and J lost 3, with 6 bases in between. In germline, CDR1 is SGHDT, CDR2 YYEEEE. The CDR3 loop reads CASSFVDYEQYF. DNA of the CDR3: TGTGCCAGCAGCTTTGTGGACTACGAGCAGTACTTC. Full variable domain (outside the CDR3, taken from reference TRBV5-6 and TRBJ2-7): DAGVTQSPTHLIKTRGQQVTLRCSPKSGHDTVSWYQQALGQGPQFIFQYYEEEERQRGNFPDRFSGHQFPNYSSELNVNALLLGDSALYLCASSFVDYEQYFGPGTRLTVT.

The chain joins TRBV28 to TRBJ1-3; no clear D. Germline V gene lookup returns CDR1 MDHEN and CDR2 SYDVKM. The CDR3 is made up of 14 amino acids. Trimming stripped 3 bases from V and 0 bases from J, with 6 bases between. The CDR3 DNA sequence: TGTGCCAGCAGTTTCCAGAGCTCTGGAAACACCATATATTTT. As protein: CASSFQSSGNTIYF.

Worth noting for this clone: An end of the junction does not agree with germline; a read error may underlie this. Other DNA sequences of this sample code for an identical CDR3. The chain employs TRBV10-3 and TRBJ2-5; D is perhaps TRBD1 (5 bases). The CDR3 runs 14 residues. Per germline, CDR1 ENHRY and CDR2 SYGVKD. Written as DNA, the CDR3 is TGTGCCATCAGCGAGTTGGGGCCCCAGGGGACCCAGTACTTC. It is translated as CAISELGPQGTQYF.

This clone was counted between two and nine times. This chain connects TRBV7-9 to TRBJ2-3; D is possibly TRBD2 (5 bases). Deletions cut 2 bases from V and 5 bases from J, with 14 bases between. There are 15 residues in the CDR3. From germline, CDR1 is SEHNR and CDR2 FQNEAQ (reference sequence). CDR3 amino acids: CASSLKEVQKDTQYF. Here the CDR3 DNA reads TGTGCCAGCAGCTTAAAGGAGGTGCAAAAAGATACGCAGTATTTT.

This clone has just a few counts. V gene TRBV15 combines with J gene TRBJ2-5; D possibly corresponds to TRBD1 (5 bases). This CDR3 comprises 18 residues. Germline CDR1 LNHNV, CDR2 YYDKDF (reference sequence). Trimming removed 6 bases from V and 9 bases from J, with 32 bases in between. CDR3 bases: TGTGCCACCAGTAAATTAAAGGGTCCTCTCGTGGGGCTACTTGCCCAGTACTTC. Translating it yields CATSKLKGPLVGLLAQYF.

This chain links TRBV27 with TRBJ2-3; 8 bases agree with TRBD2. The CDR3 has 16 residues. Looked up from germline, CDR1 is MNHEY and CDR2 is SMNVEV (reference sequence). The V gene end was trimmed by 3 bases and the J gene end by 4 bases; junction bases not matched to a gene: 9. The CDR3 reads CASSFSPGGLSDTQYF. The CDR3, as DNA: TGTGCCAGCAGTTTCTCCCCGGGGGGGTTGTCAGATACGCAGTATTTT.

The chain has TRBV19 and TRBJ2-7, with 10 bases matching TRBD1. Trimming took 6 bases from V and 2 from J; bases not matched to a gene: 13. The CDR3 sequence is 17 residues long. Per germline, CDR1 LNHDA and CDR2 SQIVND (reference sequence). The CDR3 region is CASRTEETTGGPYEQYF. In nucleotides, the CDR3 is TGTGCCAGTAGAACGGAAGAGACGACAGGGGGCCCCTACGAGCAGTACTTC.

The chain recombines TRBV5-4 with TRBJ1-6; perhaps TRBD1 as D (5 bases). Germline values: CDR1 SGHNT, CDR2 YYREEE (reference sequence). Between the trimmed V and J ends, which lost 3 bases and 6 bases, there was a span of 10 bases. CDR3 length: 14 residues. For the CDR3, the DNA is TGTGCCAGCAGCTGGCCAGGGTTTAATTCACCCCTCCACTTT. Translated: CASSWPGFNSPLHF.

Comment on this clone: Other DNA sequences of this sample code for an identical CDR3. This chain uses TRBV7-9 with TRBJ2-1; TRBD2 aligns across 11 bases. Germline CDR1 and CDR2: SEHNR and FQNEAQ (reference sequence). J lost 4 bases, V lost 5 bases, and 4 bases had no gene match. The CDR3 length is 15 residues. The chain's CDR3 is CASSVGTSGYNEQFF. The CDR3 DNA is TGTGCCAGCAGCGTAGGGACTAGCGGATACAATGAGCAGTTCTTC. The variable domain in full, with the rest retrieved from reference TRBV7-9 and TRBJ2-1, is DTGVSQNPRHKITKRGQNVTFRCDPISEHNRLYWYRQTLGQGPEFLTYFQNEAQLEKSRLLSDRFSAERPKGSFSTLEIQRTEQGDSAMYLCASSVGTSGYNEQFFGPGTRLTVL.

This clone was picked up a small number of times. J is TRBJ2-7 and V is TRBV7-2; 14 bases are shared with TRBD2. V lost 5 bases, J lost 7 bases, and 7 bases stayed unmatched. In germline, CDR1 is SGHTA, CDR2 FQGNSA. The CDR3 has 15 amino acids. Here the CDR3 reads CASSQGLAGAGEQYF. The CDR3 DNA is TGTGCCAGCAGCCAGGGACTAGCGGGAGCAGGAGAGCAGTACTTC.

Details on this clone: A junction boundary mismatches the germline segment, possibly from a read error. The V call is TRBV6-5, the J call TRBJ1-2; 8 bases are shared with TRBD1. Germline V gene sequence: CDR1 MNHEY, CDR2 SVGAGI. The CDR3 spans 14 residues. CDR3 sequence: CAISRQGMGYGYTF. The CDR3 region has the DNA TGTGCCATCAGTAGACAGGGGATGGGCTATGGCTACACCTTC.

V usage is TRBV4-3 and J usage is TRBJ2-5; maybe TRBD2 (6 bases). The J call may not be correct, given that the DNA end is closer to TRBJ2-7. CDR1 LGHNA and CDR2 YSLEER come from the germline V gene. This CDR3 spans 14 amino acids. CDR3 region: CASSLTTGVYEQYF. DNA of the CDR3: TGCGCCAGCAGCCTAACGACGGGAGTATACGAGCAGTACTTC.

This clone was found a few times. CDR3 nucleotides: TGTGCCAGCTCACCTTCCTGGACAGGGGGCTACGAGCAGTACTTC. It specifies CASSPSWTGGYEQYF. This rearrangement joins TRBV18 to TRBJ2-7; the match to TRBD1 covers 10 bases. The germline gives CDR1 KGHSH, CDR2 LQKENI. Trimming cost V 3 bases and J 3 bases; bases outside gene matches: 5. The CDR3 loop spans 15 amino acids. Drawing the rest from reference TRBV18 and TRBJ2-7, the complete variable domain is NAGVMQNPRHLVRRRGQEARLRCSPMKGHSHVYWYRQLPEEGLKFMVYLQKENIIDESGMPKERFSAEFPKEGPSILRIQQVVRGDSAAYFCASSPSWTGGYEQYFGPGTRLTVT.

This clone was found a few times. This chain connects TRBV7-9 to TRBJ2-1; TRBD1 might be the D (5 bases). Germline V lookup: CDR1 SEHNR, CDR2 FQNEAQ (reference sequence). The germline V and J ends were trimmed by 2 bases and 7 bases, with 12 bases remaining between them. The CDR3 covers 14 residues. CDR3 nucleotides: TGTGCCAGCAGCTTAATGGCAGGGTCGAATGAGCAGTTCTTC. Translation: CASSLMAGSNEQFF.

This clone was found a few times. The chain uses TRBV9 and TRBJ2-3; 14 nucleotides agree with TRBD2. Germline V lookup: CDR1 SGDLS, CDR2 YYNGEE. V shed 4 bases and J 6 bases; nucleotides not matched to a gene: 7. This CDR3 is 16 amino acids long. The CDR3 sequence: CASSPGLAGGGDTQYF. CDR3 nucleotide sequence: TGTGCCAGCAGCCCTGGACTAGCGGGAGGAGGGGATACGCAGTATTTT.

This clone was recorded a few times. This chain joins TRBV19 and TRBJ1-4; TRBD1 agrees at 9 bases. CDR3 length equals 14 residues. Germline lookup yields CDR1 LNHDA and CDR2 SQIVND (reference sequence). Trimming cost V 6 bases and J 7 bases; bases outside gene matches: 6. In DNA, the CDR3 is TGTGCCAGTAGCCGCGGGACAGGGTCTGAAAAACTGTTTTTT. It translates to CASSRGTGSEKLFF.

This clone has a handful of counts. The chain uses TRBV9 and TRBJ2-7; 9 positions agree with TRBD1. Per germline, CDR1 SGDLS and CDR2 YYNGEE. After removal of 2 bases from V and 6 bases from J, the junction contained 6 bases not matched to a gene. The CDR3 has 14 amino acids. The CDR3 spells CASSVGTGLREQYF. The CDR3 region has the DNA TGTGCCAGCAGCGTTGGGACAGGGTTACGCGAGCAGTACTTC.

The table lists this clone with a few counts. The gene calls are TRBV2 and TRBJ2-7; D is undetermined. With 1 base removed from V and 6 bases from J, the gap between germline ends came to 7 bases. The CDR3 consists of 12 residues. Germline lookup yields CDR1 SNHLY and CDR2 FYNNEI. The CDR3 nucleotides read TGTGCCAGCAGTGAAGACTTTGGCGAGCAGTACTTC. The encoded protein is CASSEDFGEQYF.

This chain uses TRBV23-1 with TRBJ2-5; D is ambiguous. Being an ORF, TRBV23-1 has a function that is uncertain. The ends were cut back, 4 bases at V and 1 base at J, with 13 bases in the middle. There are 15 residues in the CDR3. In DNA form, the CDR3 reads TGCGCCAGCAGTCCGGCCTCCTACCGCCAAGAGACCCAGTACTTC. It encodes CASSPASYRQETQYF.

This clone appeared a few times. This same CDR3 is encoded by further DNA sequences in the sample. This chain joins TRBV7-2 and TRBJ2-5; D is ambiguous. CDR1 is SGHTA and CDR2 is FQGNSA in the germline V gene. The V end lost 3 bases, the J end lost 4 bases, and 9 bases lay between the germline ends. There are 13 residues in the CDR3. CDR3 DNA: TGTGCCAGCAGCTTTGGGGTTCGAGAGACCCAGTACTTC. This encodes CASSFGVRETQYF.

There are a few counts of this clone. V usage is TRBV18 and J usage is TRBJ1-2; 7 bases match TRBD1. Germline-derived CDR1 and CDR2 are KGHSH and LQKENI. The CDR3 totals 14 residues. Losses at the gene ends were 4 bases for V and 4 bases for J; bases not matched to a gene: 6. CDR3 sequence reads: CASSLGGTAYGYTF. CDR3 DNA sequence: TGTGCCAGCTCACTAGGCGGGACAGCCTATGGCTACACCTTC. Full variable domain (remainder filled in from reference TRBV18 and TRBJ1-2): NAGVMQNPRHLVRRRGQEARLRCSPMKGHSHVYWYRQLPEEGLKFMVYLQKENIIDESGMPKERFSAEFPKEGPSILRIQQVVRGDSAAYFCASSLGGTAYGYTFGSGTRLTVV.

This clone came up many times. The chain is built from TRBV23-1 and TRBJ2-2; 7 bases map to TRBD2. TRBV23-1 is labeled an ORF, and its function is uncertain. The CDR3 runs 17 residues. Losses at the gene ends were 0 bases for V and 6 bases for J; bases not matched to a gene: 10. The CDR3 DNA reads TGCGCCAGCAGTCAATCGGGCTCCAGGGAGGGCCCCGGGGAGCTGTTTTTT. As protein: CASSQSGSREGPGELFF.

There are a few counts of this clone. The same CDR3 can be traced to other DNA sequences in this sample. V and J are TRBV2 and TRBJ2-7, with D tentatively TRBD1 or TRBD2 (5 bases each). This CDR3 contains 12 residues. Germline loops: CDR1 SNHLY, CDR2 FYNNEI. Deletions cut 6 bases from V and 0 bases from J, with 6 bases between. This CDR3 reads CASRGDSYEQYF. The DNA of the CDR3 is TGTGCCAGCAGGGGGGACTCCTACGAGCAGTACTTC.

This clone was recorded a few times. In nucleotides, the CDR3 is TGTGCCAGCTCATCGAGGGACAGACGGGATCAGCCCCAGCATTTT. This encodes CASSSRDRRDQPQHF. This sequence joins TRBV18 and TRBJ1-5, with TRBD1 identical over 7 bases. CDR3 length: 15 amino acids. CDR1 is KGHSH and CDR2 is LQKENI in the germline V gene. V lost 5 bases to trimming and J lost 5 bases; unmatched junction nucleotides: 9.

The V and J genes are TRBV29-1 and TRBJ2-3, with 7 bases that match TRBD2. This CDR3 has 13 residues. Trimming cost V 4 bases and J 9 bases; bases outside gene matches: 10. Germline CDR1 SQVTM, CDR2 ANQGSEA. Here the CDR3 reads CSVVISGGSTQYF. CDR3 DNA: TGCAGCGTTGTAATTTCCGGGGGGAGCACGCAGTATTTT.

The chain carries TRBV28 and TRBJ2-5, with a weak D call TRBD2 (5 bases). Germline CDR1 is MDHEN and CDR2 is SYDVKM. Trimming left V 4 bases short and J 0 bases short, with 9 bases between. CDR3 length equals 14 residues. This chain's CDR3 is CASSYRTDQETQYF. CDR3 coding DNA: TGTGCCAGCAGTTACCGGACTGACCAAGAGACCCAGTACTTC.

This clone turned up a few times. V and J are TRBV10-3 and TRBJ2-3; 12 bases agree with TRBD2. CDR3 length: 15 amino acids. CDR1 is ENHRY, CDR2 SYGVKD, per germline. The junction had 6 bases not matched to a gene; V was cut back by 6 bases and J by 5 bases. The CDR3 spells CAIRRLAGVGDTQYF. The CDR3 bases are TGTGCCATCAGAAGACTAGCGGGAGTGGGAGATACGCAGTATTTT.